The entry below gives a single TCR beta chain sequence along with its context. The data were taken from a study of cytomegalovirus exposure and HLA in healthy donors. This CDR3 spans 15 amino acids. V was clipped by 0 bases and J by 5 bases; unmatched bases: 5. Germline V gives CDR1 SGHNT, CDR2 YYREEE (reference sequence). PCR amplification relied on 60 Vbeta primers (plus 13 Jbeta primers). The protocol was immunoSEQ multiplex PCR, while the TCRdb copy is restricted to in-frame clones and leaves out a portion. Of 150,000 to 200,000 clones detected, 84% appear once; the ten largest clones hold 5% to 7%.

This TCR came from a man over 45 in good health and CMV-seropositive. This rearrangement joins TRBV5-4 to TRBJ2-5; TRBD2 matches 9 bases. Sequencing was carried out using PBMCs. In nucleotides, the CDR3 is TGTGCCAGCAGCTTGGGTAGCGGGAGTGGGGAGACCCAGTACTTC. As protein: CASSLGSGSGETQYF.